This T cell receptor beta chain was documented in a study of T cells expressing NK-cell markers. Study context: HCMV seropositivity characterized seven of the eight sequenced donors, and seronegativity one.

Study-level findings and limits: It remained uncertain whether the expanded NKG2C+ T cell clones were specific for HCMV antigens.

TCRdb re-called the 5' RACE reads, yielding one record per CDR3 amino acid sequence without DNA. The sample has some 190,000 distinct CDR3 sequences. Comments on this clonotype: Its specificity is unknown.

The clonotype was recovered from a man aged 18-70 years in good health. The sequencing input was blood T cells: a sorted CD56 or NKG2C T cell subset, CD4+ or CD8+ T cells, or bulk PBMC T cells (not recorded which).

The CDR3 protein is CASSLAGGETEAFF. V is TRBV11-2 and J is TRBJ1-1; TCRdb selects TRBD1, and the lack of DNA leaves this call unchecked. Germline-derived CDR1 and CDR2 are SGHAT and FQNNGV. CDR3 length: 14 residues.